This TCR beta chain stems from a study of blood T cell repertoires in COVID-19. In the study overall: COVID-19 samples from acute and convalescent phases originated in the United States, Italy and Spain. From T cells, B-cell-depleted T cells, or PBMCs came the material, which was cDNA or gDNA.

Generated by immunoSEQ multiplex PCR, the TCRdb table keeps only in-frame clones and is missing some. Among roughly 200,000 clones, 75% to 80% were seen once, and the ten largest hold roughly 8.7%. CDR1 and CDR2 from the germline V gene are SGHTA and FQGTGA. V was pared by 3 bases and J by 6 bases, with 2 bases of the junction left unmatched. This CDR3 spans 14 amino acids. The chain is built from TRBV7-3 and TRBJ2-2; TRBD1 agrees at 9 bases. This TCR derives from a woman between 45 and 60 years old with active or convalescent COVID-19. The sample taken for sequencing was peripheral blood. This CDR3 reads CASSFRQGAGELFF. For the CDR3, the DNA is TGTGCCAGCAGCTTCAGACAGGGGGCCGGGGAGCTGTTTTTT.